This T cell receptor (beta chain) was captured by sequencing in a study of OX40 agonist ivuxolimab in advanced cancers. Study summary: Past anti-PD-1, anti-PD-L1 or anti-CTLA-4 therapy was accepted, and roughly 38% had received some. Two patients with cutaneous melanoma and one with hepatocellular carcinoma, three in total, showed partial responses.

Germline V CDR1 and CDR2: LNHDA, SQIVND (reference sequence). V was clipped by 6 bases and J by 0 bases, with 20 bases between them. This CDR3 contains 18 residues. Assay used: immunoSEQ multiplex PCR; TCRdb lists only in-frame clones, some missing. The sample gives about 43,000 clones, around 86% of which show up once; about 35% is in the top ten. If patients had autoimmune disease history or systemic immunosuppression, they were excluded. Material: CD4+ or CD8+ T cells sorted from blood, obtained in a trial of the OX40 agonist ivuxolimab. This receptor was taken from an adult with an advanced solid tumor such as melanoma, head and neck, liver or kidney cancer. J is TRBJ2-2 and V is TRBV19, with no clear D. This CDR3 reads CASRTPVAGRPNTGELFF. The CDR3 DNA reads TGTGCCAGTAGGACCCCGGTAGCCGGAAGACCGAACACCGGGGAGCTGTTTTTT. The complete variable domain, with remaining parts taken from reference TRBV19 and TRBJ2-2, reads DGGITQSPKYLFRKEGQNVTLSCEQNLNHDAMYWYRQDPGQGLRLIYYSQIVNDFQKGDIAEGYSVSREKKESFPLTVTSAQKNPTAFYLCASRTPVAGRPNTGELFFGEGSRLTVL.